Below are 18 T cell receptor beta chains sequenced from a single sample in a study of response to subunit inactivated influenza vaccine. Using its own MiXCR run on the RT-PCR reads, TCRdb lists one record per CDR3 protein. Of roughly 620,000 distinct CDR3 sequences in the sample, 10% to 12% were seen once. These data were likewise used in another study, on T cells expressing NK-cell markers. That paper notes: The cDNA for TCR beta came from 5'RACE template switching with UMIs.

Specimen: PBMCs from blood, collected on the day of vaccination. The receptor set was obtained from a man aged 50 to 60 who received an inactivated influenza vaccine.

J is TRBJ2-1 and V is TRBV11-1, with 8 bases fitting TRBD2. With 0 bases clipped from V and 4 bases from J, the junction kept 11 bases outside the gene matches. Germline V gives CDR1 SGHAT, CDR2 FQDESV (reference sequence). CDR3 length: 18 residues. CDR3 protein: CASSLATYVLAAYNEQFF. CDR3 in DNA: TGTGCCAGCAGCTTAGCCACATATGTACTAGCGGCATACAATGAGCAGTTCTTC.

In its sample, this clonotype was seen many times. The chain joins TRBV12-3 or TRBV12-4 to TRBJ1-5; D gene unclear. The ends were cut back, 2 bases at V and 2 bases at J, with 7 bases in the middle. The CDR3 covers 14 residues. The CDR3 sequence is CASSLSRGNQPQHF. CDR3 DNA sequence: TGTGCCAGCAGTTTAAGCCGGGGCAATCAGCCCCAGCATTTT.

This clonotype was counted a few times. The chain carries TRBV12-3 or TRBV12-4 and TRBJ2-5; the D gene is possibly TRBD1 (6 bases). The CDR3 loop spans 13 amino acids. Trimming pared 5 bases from V and 5 bases from J, leaving 12 bases between. CDR3 sequence: CASSSTGMETQYF. CDR3 nucleotide sequence: TGTGCCAGCAGTAGCACAGGGATGGAGACCCAGTACTTC.

This clonotype showed up just a few times. The genes are TRBV7-8 and TRBJ2-7, with a tentative D call TRBD1 (6 bases). V was shortened by 4 bases and J by 2 bases, with 12 bases between the two germline ends. This CDR3 spans 14 amino acids. CDR1 is SGHVS, CDR2 FQNEAQ, per germline. In DNA form, the CDR3 reads TGTGCCAGCAGCTACATGGGGGCCACCTACGAGCAGTACTTC. Protein product: CASSYMGATYEQYF.

This clonotype was seen a handful of times. This sequence joins TRBV4-2 and TRBJ1-1; D gene uncertain. CDR1 is LGHNA, CDR2 YNFKEQ, per germline. CDR3 length equals 14 residues. V was clipped by 2 bases and J by 1 base, with 8 bases between them. CDR3 sequence reads: CASSQLNQNTEAFF. The CDR3 DNA reads TGTGCCAGCAGCCAATTAAACCAGAACACTGAAGCTTTCTTT.

This clonotype was detected many times. The chain uses TRBV29-1 and TRBJ2-7, with D unclear. Deletions cut 4 bases from V and 0 bases from J, with 13 bases between. The CDR3 has 14 amino acids. Per the germline V gene, CDR1 is SQVTM and CDR2 is ANQGSEA. CDR3 sequence: CSVVFVTPSYEQYF. The DNA for the CDR3 is TGCAGCGTTGTTTTCGTCACGCCCTCCTACGAGCAGTACTTC.

This clonotype was counted a few times. The V call is TRBV19, the J call TRBJ1-1, with D perhaps TRBD1 (5 bases). V was pared by 6 bases and J by 3 bases, with 17 bases between. This CDR3 contains 15 residues. Germline V gene lookup returns CDR1 LNHDA and CDR2 SQIVND (reference sequence). CDR3 sequence (DNA): TGTGCCAGTAGAACCCCGGGTGGGGCGGACACTGAAGCTTTCTTT. Protein sequence: CASRTPGGADTEAFF.

The CDR3 DNA follows: TGCAGCGTTAAAGGGCGGAAAATTGAGCAGTTCTTC. It is translated as CSVKGRKIEQFF. J is TRBJ2-1 and V is TRBV29-1; D remains ambiguous. V was shortened by 5 bases and J by 9 bases, with 14 bases between the two germline ends. From germline, CDR1 is SQVTM and CDR2 ANQGSEA. The CDR3 spans 12 residues.

The J gene is TRBJ2-7, the V gene TRBV4-1, with D possibly TRBD2 on 6 matching bases. This CDR3 region has 16 residues. The germline CDR1 and CDR2 sequences are MGHRA and YSYEKL. The V and J ends lost 1 base and 4 bases respectively, with 17 bases between them. Written as DNA, the CDR3 is TGCGCCAGCAGCCAAGCTCCCCAGGGAGGTTTATACGAGCAGTACTTC. Amino acids: CASSQAPQGGLYEQYF.

This clonotype has just one count. The chain employs TRBV10-3 and TRBJ2-7; 8 positions agree with TRBD1. V gave up 6 bases and J gave up 6 bases; unmatched junction bases: 4. The length of the CDR3 is 12 residues. Germline V gene sequence: CDR1 ENHRY, CDR2 SYGVKD. The CDR3 spells CAIRGQGLEQYF. For the CDR3, the DNA is TGTGCCATCAGAGGACAGGGTCTCGAGCAGTACTTC.

The chain is built from TRBV28 and TRBJ1-1; weak D call: TRBD1 (6 bases). Germline V gene lookup returns CDR1 MDHEN and CDR2 SYDVKM. The CDR3 is 17 amino acids. Between the trimmed V and J ends, which lost 3 bases and 0 bases, there was a span of 17 bases. The CDR3 nucleotides read TGTGCCAGCAGTTTTTGGGGGATGGACAGTATGAACACTGAAGCTTTCTTT. Protein product: CASSFWGMDSMNTEAFF.

The V call is TRBV2, the J call TRBJ1-6, with 9 bases fitting TRBD1. The V segment lost 6 bases and the J segment 10 bases; nucleotides outside the gene matches: 7. Germline loops: CDR1 SNHLY, CDR2 FYNNEI. The length of the CDR3 is 14 residues. The CDR3 DNA reads as TGTGCCAGCAGGAGGACAGGGGAGTACTCACCCCTCCACTTT. Its protein is CASRRTGEYSPLHF. Full variable domain (outside the CDR3, taken from reference TRBV2 and TRBJ1-6): EPEVTQTPSHQVTQMGQEVILRCVPISNHLYFYWYRQILGQKVEFLVSFYNNEISEKSEIFDDQFSVERPDGSNFTLKIRSTKLEDSAMYFCASRRTGEYSPLHFGNGTRLTVT.

This clonotype was seen only a few times. This chain joins TRBV3-1 and TRBJ1-1; D might be TRBD1 (5 bases). V lost 1 base and J lost 7, with 10 bases in between. CDR1 LGHDT and CDR2 YNNKEL come from the germline V gene (reference sequence). The CDR3 sequence is 13 residues long. The CDR3 DNA reads as TGTGCCAGCAGCCAAGGGCAGGGACTTGAAGCTTTCTTT. It translates to CASSQGQGLEAFF.

This clonotype was counted between two and nine times. This chain uses TRBV30 with TRBJ2-1; D gene ambiguous. The germline CDR1 and CDR2 sequences are GTSNPN and SVGIG (reference sequence). The length of the CDR3 is 16 residues. Trimming left V 3 bases short and J 0 bases short, with 15 bases between. CDR3 residues: CAWRGDLGSSYNEQFF. The CDR3 DNA is TGTGCCTGGAGAGGTGACCTAGGTAGCTCCTACAATGAGCAGTTCTTC. Filled out from reference TRBV30 and TRBJ2-1, the complete variable domain reads SQTIHQWPATLVQPVGSPLSLECTVEGTSNPNLYWYRQAAGRGLQLLFYSVGIGQISSEVPQNLSASRPQDRQFILSSKKLLLSDSGFYLCAWRGDLGSSYNEQFFGPGTRLTVL.

This chain links TRBV6-1 with TRBJ2-1; 11 bases are shared with TRBD2. Germline V lookup: CDR1 MNHNS, CDR2 SASEGT. Losses at the gene ends were 4 bases for V and 3 bases for J; bases not matched to a gene: 17. This CDR3 has 20 residues. CDR3 in amino acids: CASSAPGETSGDPFYNEQFF. DNA of the CDR3: TGTGCCAGCAGTGCCCCTGGGGAGACTAGCGGGGACCCATTCTACAATGAGCAGTTCTTC.

This clonotype has only a few counts. The chain has TRBV6-1 and TRBJ2-1; no definite D call. The germline V and J ends were trimmed by 6 bases and 4 bases, with 10 bases remaining between them. The CDR3 loop spans 13 amino acids. From germline, CDR1 is MNHNS and CDR2 SASEGT. This CDR3 is CASRGSHYNEQFF. CDR3 in DNA: TGTGCCAGCAGAGGGTCCCATTACAATGAGCAGTTCTTC.

This clonotype has a handful of counts. The chain has TRBV28 and TRBJ2-5; D is perhaps TRBD2 (6 bases). CDR1 is MDHEN and CDR2 is SYDVKM in the germline V gene. V was clipped by 7 bases and J by 0 bases, with 15 bases between them. This CDR3 has 15 amino acids. The CDR3 loop reads CASNKPGEYQETQYF. CDR3 DNA: TGTGCCAGCAACAAACCGGGAGAGTACCAAGAGACCCAGTACTTC.

This clonotype was seen many times. The V call is TRBV12-5, the J call TRBJ2-2, with a possible D match to TRBD2 (5 bases). Germline V lookup: CDR1 LGHNT, CDR2 FRNRAP. With 5 bases removed from V and 5 bases from J, the gap between germline ends came to 15 bases. The CDR3 is made up of 15 amino acids. CDR3 coding DNA: TGTGCTAGTGGTGATTACCGGGATCCTACCGGGGAGCTGTTTTTT. It encodes CASGDYRDPTGELFF.